The subject of this entry is one TCR beta chain. This record belongs to a study of blood T cell repertoires in COVID-19. Across the whole study: In each case, the material was cDNA or gDNA derived from T cells, B-cell-depleted T cells, or PBMCs.

Produced via immunoSEQ multiplex PCR; TCRdb's table is partial and in-frame only. The repertoire includes 190,000 or so clones, 70% to 90% of them detected once, and around 2.7% sits in the top ten. The V gene's germline CDR1 is SQVTM and CDR2 ANQGSEA. Trimming removed 6 bases from V and 1 base from J; junction bases left unmatched: 10. The CDR3 consists of 15 residues. The chain carries TRBV29-1 and TRBJ1-1, with 8 bases identical to TRBD1. The receptor was isolated from a man aged 35-49 years with active or convalescent COVID-19. The sample consisted of peripheral blood. CDR3: CSVRIQGERNTEAFF. Written as DNA, the CDR3 is TGCAGCGTGAGGATACAGGGGGAGCGGAACACTGAAGCTTTCTTT.